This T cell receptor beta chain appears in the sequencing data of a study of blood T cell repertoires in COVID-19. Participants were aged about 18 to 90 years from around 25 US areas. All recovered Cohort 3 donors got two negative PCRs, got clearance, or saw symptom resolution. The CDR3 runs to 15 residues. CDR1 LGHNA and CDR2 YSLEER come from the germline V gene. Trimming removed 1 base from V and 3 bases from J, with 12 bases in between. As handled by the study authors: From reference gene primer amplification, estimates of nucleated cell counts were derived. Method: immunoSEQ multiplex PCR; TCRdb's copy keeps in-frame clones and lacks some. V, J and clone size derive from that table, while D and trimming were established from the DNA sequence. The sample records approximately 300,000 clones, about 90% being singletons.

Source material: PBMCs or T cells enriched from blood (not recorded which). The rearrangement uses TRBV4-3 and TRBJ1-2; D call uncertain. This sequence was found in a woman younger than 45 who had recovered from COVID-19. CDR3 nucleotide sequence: TGCGCCAGCAGCCAAGCCGCCGAGGCGTACTATGGCTACACCTTC. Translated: CASSQAAEAYYGYTF.